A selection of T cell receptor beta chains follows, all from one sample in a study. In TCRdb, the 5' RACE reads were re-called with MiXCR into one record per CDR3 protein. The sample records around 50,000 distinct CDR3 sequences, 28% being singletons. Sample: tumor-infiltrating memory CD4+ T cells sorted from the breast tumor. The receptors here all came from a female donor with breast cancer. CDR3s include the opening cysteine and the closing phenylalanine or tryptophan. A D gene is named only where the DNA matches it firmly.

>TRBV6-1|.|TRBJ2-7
CASSTGYEQYF
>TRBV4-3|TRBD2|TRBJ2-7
CASSQERGNYEQYF
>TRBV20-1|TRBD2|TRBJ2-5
CSAAGGWQETQYF
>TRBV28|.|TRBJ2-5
CASSRTPRETQYF
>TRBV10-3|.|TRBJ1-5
CAISSGRPDSNQPQHF
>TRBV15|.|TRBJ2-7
CATSRGPGDEQYF
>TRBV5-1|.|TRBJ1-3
CASSLGDNGNTIYF
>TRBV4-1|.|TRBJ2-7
CASSQSQGEKQYF
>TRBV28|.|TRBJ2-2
CASRGTAGELFF
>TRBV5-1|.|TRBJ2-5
CASRPGITQETQYF
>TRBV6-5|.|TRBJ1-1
CASKISVLSITEAFF
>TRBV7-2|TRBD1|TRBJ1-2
CASSLGDRNYGYTF
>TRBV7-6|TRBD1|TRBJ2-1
CASSSTRGNEQFF
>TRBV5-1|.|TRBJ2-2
CASSFGRTLAGELFF
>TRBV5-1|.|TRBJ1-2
CASSLGWGHNYGYTF
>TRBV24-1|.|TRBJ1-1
CATSAAEPGNTEAFF
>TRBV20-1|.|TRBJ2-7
CSYAAGTSYEQYF
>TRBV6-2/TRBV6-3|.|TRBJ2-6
CASSYGGARSGANVLTF
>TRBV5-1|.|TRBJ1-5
CASSLGTYQPQHF
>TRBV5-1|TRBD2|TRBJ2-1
CASSFGVAGSNEQFF
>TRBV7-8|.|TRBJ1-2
CASSLVQGPYGYTF
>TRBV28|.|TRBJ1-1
CASRGQLNTEAFF
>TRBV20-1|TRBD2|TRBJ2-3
CSARSPGGGDSTDTQYF
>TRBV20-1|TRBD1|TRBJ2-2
CSARDSRGTANTGELFF
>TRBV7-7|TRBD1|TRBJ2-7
CASSTRPGQLSYEQYF
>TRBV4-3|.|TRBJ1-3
CASSQGTEENTRYF
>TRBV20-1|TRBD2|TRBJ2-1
CSARAYLAGTNEQFF